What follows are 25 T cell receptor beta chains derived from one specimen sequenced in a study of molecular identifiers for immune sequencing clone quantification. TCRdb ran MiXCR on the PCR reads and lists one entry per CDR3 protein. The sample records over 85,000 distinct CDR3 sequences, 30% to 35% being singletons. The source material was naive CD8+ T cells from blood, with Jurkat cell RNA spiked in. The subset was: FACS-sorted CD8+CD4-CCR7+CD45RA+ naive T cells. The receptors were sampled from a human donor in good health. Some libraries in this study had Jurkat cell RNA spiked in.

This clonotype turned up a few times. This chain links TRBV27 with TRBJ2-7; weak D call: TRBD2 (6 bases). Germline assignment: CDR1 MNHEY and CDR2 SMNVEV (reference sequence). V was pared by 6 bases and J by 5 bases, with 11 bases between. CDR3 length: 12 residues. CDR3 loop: CASRRGGNEQYF. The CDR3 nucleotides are TGTGCCAGCAGGAGGGGAGGAAACGAGCAGTACTTC.

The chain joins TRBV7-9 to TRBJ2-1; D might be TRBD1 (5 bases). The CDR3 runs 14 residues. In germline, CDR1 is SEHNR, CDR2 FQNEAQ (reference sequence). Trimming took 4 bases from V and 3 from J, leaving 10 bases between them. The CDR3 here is CASSSPGIYNEQFF. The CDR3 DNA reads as TGTGCCAGCAGCTCTCCAGGGATCTACAATGAGCAGTTCTTC. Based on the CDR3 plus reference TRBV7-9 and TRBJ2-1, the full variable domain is DTGVSQNPRHKITKRGQNVTFRCDPISEHNRLYWYRQTLGQGPEFLTYFQNEAQLEKSRLLSDRFSAERPKGSFSTLEIQRTEQGDSAMYLCASSSPGIYNEQFFGPGTRLTVL.

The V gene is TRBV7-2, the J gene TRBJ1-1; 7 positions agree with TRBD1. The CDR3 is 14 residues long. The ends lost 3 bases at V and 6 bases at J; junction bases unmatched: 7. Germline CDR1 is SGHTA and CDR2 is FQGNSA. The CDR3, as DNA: TGTGCCAGCAGCTTTCCGACAGGGCTTTCTGAAGCTTTCTTT. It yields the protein CASSFPTGLSEAFF.

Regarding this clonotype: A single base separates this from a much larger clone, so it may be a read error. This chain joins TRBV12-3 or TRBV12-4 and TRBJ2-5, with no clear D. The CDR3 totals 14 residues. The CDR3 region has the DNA TGTGCCAGCAGTTTATTAGACTCCTCAGAGGCCCAGTACTTC. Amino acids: CASSLLDSSEAQYF.

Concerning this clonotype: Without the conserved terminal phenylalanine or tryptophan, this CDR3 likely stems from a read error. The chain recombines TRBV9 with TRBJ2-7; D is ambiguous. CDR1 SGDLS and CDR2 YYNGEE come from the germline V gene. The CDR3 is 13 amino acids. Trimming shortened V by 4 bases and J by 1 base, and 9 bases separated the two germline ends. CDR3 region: CASSPSISYEQYL. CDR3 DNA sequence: TGTGCCAGCAGCCCTAGTATATCCTACGAGCAGTACCTC.

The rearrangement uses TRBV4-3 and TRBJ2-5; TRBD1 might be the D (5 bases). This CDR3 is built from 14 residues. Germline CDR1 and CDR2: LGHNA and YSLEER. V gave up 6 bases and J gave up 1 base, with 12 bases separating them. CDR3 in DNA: TGCGCCAGCAGTCTAGGGGTACTCCAAGAGACCCAGTACTTC. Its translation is CASSLGVLQETQYF.

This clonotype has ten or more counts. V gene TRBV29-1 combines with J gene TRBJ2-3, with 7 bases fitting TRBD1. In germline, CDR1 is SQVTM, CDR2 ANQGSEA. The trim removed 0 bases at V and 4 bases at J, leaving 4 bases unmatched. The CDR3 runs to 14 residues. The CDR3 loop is CSVEEGTGADTQYF. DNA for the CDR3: TGCAGCGTTGAAGAGGGTACAGGGGCAGATACGCAGTATTTT.

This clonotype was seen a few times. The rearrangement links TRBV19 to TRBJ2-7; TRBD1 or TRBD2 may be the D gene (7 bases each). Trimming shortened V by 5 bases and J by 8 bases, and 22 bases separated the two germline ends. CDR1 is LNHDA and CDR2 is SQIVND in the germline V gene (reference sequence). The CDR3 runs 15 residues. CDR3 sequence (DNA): TGTGCCAGTAGTCCGAGGGACAGTAGCGGGCAGCAGCAGTACTTC. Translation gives CASSPRDSSGQQQYF.

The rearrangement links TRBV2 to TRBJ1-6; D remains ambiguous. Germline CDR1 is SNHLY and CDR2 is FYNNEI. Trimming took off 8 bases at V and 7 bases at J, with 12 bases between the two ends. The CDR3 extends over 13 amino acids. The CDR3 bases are TGTGCCAGCGGCAGGCCGCGAAATTCACCCCTCCACTTT. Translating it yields CASGRPRNSPLHF.

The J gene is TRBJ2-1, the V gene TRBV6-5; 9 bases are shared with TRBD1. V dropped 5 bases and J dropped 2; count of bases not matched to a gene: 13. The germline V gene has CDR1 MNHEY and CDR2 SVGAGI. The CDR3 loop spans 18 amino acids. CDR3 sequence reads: CASSRQGERGRAYNEQFF. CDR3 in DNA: TGTGCCAGCAGTCGACAGGGGGAAAGAGGGAGGGCCTACAATGAGCAGTTCTTC.

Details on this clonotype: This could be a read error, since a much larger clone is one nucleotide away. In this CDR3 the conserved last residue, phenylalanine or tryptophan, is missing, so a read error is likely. The CDR3 loop is CASSERAATDTQYS. The CDR3 DNA follows: TGTGCCAGCAGTGAACGGGCAGCCACAGATACGCAGTATTCT. The chain uses TRBV2 and TRBJ2-3; D gene uncertain. CDR1 is SNHLY, CDR2 FYNNEI, per germline. V was pared by 2 bases and J by 2 bases, with 8 bases between. The CDR3 is 14 amino acids.

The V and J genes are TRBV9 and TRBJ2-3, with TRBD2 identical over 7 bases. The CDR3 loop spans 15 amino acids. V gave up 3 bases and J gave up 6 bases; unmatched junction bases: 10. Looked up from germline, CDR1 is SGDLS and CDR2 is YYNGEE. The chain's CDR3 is CASSGVVGGADTQYF. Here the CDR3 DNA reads TGTGCCAGCAGCGGAGTGGTGGGAGGGGCGGATACGCAGTATTTT.

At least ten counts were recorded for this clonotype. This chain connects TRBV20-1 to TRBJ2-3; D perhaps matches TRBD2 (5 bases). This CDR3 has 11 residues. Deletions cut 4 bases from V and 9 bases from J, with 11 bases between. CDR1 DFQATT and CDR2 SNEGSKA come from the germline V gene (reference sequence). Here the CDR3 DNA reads TGCAGTGCTATCGGACTTCCCACGCAGTATTTT. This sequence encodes CSAIGLPTQYF.

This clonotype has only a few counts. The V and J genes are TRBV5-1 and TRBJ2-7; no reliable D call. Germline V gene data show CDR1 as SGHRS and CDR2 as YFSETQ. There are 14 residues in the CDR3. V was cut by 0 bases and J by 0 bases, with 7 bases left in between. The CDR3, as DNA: TGCGCCAGCAGCTTGGGACCCTTCTCCTACGAGCAGTACTTC. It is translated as CASSLGPFSYEQYF.

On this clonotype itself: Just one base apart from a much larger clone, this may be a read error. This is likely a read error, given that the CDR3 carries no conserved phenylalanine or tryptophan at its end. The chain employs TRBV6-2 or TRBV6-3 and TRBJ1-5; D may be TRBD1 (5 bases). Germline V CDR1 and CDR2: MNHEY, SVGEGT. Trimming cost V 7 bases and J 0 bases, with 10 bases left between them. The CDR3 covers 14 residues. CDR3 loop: CASTDSYSNQPQHY. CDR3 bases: TGTGCCAGCACCGACAGCTATAGCAATCAGCCCCAGCATTAT.

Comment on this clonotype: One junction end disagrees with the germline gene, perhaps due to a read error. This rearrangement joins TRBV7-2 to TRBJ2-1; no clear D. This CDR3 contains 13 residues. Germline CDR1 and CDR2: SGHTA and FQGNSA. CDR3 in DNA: TGTGCCAGCAGCTTAAGCTCCTACAATGAGCAGATCTTC. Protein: CASSLSSYNEQIF.

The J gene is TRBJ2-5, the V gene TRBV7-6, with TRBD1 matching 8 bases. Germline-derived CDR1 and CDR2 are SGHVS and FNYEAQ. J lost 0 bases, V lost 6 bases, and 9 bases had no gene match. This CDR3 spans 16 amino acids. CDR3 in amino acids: CASRPDRATNQETQYF. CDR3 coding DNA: TGTGCCAGCAGACCGGACAGGGCCACAAACCAAGAGACCCAGTACTTC.

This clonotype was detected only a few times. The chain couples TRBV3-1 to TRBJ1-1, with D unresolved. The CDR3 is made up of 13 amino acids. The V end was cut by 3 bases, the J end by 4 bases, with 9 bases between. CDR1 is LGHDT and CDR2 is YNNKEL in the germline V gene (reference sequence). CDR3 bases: TGTGCCAGCAGCCAGGCAGGCGGCACTGAAGCTTTCTTT. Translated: CASSQAGGTEAFF.

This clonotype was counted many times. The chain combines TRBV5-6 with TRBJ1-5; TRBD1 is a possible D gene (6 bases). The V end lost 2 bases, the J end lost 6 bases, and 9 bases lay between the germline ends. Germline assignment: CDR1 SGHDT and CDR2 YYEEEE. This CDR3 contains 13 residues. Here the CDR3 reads CASSLGGGQPQHF. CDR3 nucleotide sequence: TGTGCCAGCAGCTTAGGAGGGGGTCAGCCCCAGCATTTT.

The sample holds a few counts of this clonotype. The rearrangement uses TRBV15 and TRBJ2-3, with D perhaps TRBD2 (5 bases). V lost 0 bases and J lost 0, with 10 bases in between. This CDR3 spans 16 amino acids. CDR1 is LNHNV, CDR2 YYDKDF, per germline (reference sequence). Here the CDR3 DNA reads TGTGCCACCAGCAGAGAAGGACCGGGAAGCACAGATACGCAGTATTTT. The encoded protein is CATSREGPGSTDTQYF.

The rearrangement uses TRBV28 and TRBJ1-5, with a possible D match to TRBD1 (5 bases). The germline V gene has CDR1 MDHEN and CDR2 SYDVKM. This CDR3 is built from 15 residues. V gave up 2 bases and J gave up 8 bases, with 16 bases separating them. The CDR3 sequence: CASSLGFSGGKPQHF. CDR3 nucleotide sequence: TGTGCCAGCAGTTTAGGGTTCTCCGGGGGGAAGCCCCAGCATTTT.

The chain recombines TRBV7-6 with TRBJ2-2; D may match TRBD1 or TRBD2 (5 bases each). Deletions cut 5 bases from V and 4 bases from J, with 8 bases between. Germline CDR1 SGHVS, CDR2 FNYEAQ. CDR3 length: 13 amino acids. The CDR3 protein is CASSEGSTGELFF. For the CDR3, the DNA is TGTGCCAGCAGCGAGGGGAGCACCGGGGAGCTGTTTTTT.

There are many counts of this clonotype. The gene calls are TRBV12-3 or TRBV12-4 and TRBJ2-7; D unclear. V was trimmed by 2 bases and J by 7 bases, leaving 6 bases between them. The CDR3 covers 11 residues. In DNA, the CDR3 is TGTGCCAGCAGTTTATCGCAGGAGCAGTACTTC. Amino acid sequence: CASSLSQEQYF.

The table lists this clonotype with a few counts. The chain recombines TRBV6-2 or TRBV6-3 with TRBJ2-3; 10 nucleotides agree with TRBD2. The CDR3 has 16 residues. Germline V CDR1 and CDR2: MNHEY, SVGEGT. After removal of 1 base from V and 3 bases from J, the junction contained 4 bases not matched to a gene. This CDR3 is CASSYFGTSETDTQYF. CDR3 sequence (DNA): TGTGCCAGCAGTTACTTCGGGACTAGCGAAACAGATACGCAGTATTTT.

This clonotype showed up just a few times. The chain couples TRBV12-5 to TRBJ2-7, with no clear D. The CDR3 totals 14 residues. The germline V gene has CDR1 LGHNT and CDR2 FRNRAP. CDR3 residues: CAPPAELSPYEQYF. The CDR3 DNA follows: TGTGCCCCCCCTGCCGAACTGTCCCCCTACGAGCAGTACTTC.